The entry below describes one TCR beta chain. No antigen is known for it. Measured with immunoSEQ multiplex PCR; TCRdb has only the in-frame clones, and not every one. The data show about 65,000 clones, 85% seen once. The data were obtained in a study of a mutant IDH1 vaccine in newly diagnosed glioma. Across the study: The treated population exhibited a male proportion of roughly 62%, a female proportion of about 40%, and a mean age of about 40 years. Before enrollment, patients got radiotherapy alone, temozolomide alone, or mostly the combination.

The time point was: week 23, last vaccination. It was 300 ug of mutant IDH1 20-mer peptide that made up each vaccine dose, given with topical imiquimod. V was shortened by 1 base and J by 5 bases, with 7 bases between the two germline ends. From germline, CDR1 is SGDLS and CDR2 YYNGEE. The CDR3 has 13 residues. The source is a man under 40 with glioma. The sequencing here drew on PBMCs, taken from a glioma patient whose treatment included an IDH1 peptide vaccine. This chain uses TRBV9 with TRBJ2-1; D ambiguous. CDR3 DNA: TGTGCCAGCAGCGTACCCCCCCACAATGAGCAGTTCTTC. It is translated as CASSVPPHNEQFF.